This T cell receptor (beta chain) was documented in a study of Ad26.COV2.S vaccination and SARS-CoV-2 variants. Whole-study context: Each vaccinee took Ad26.COV2.S intramuscularly, once or twice 56 days apart. Notes on the study in general: The TCR breadth and depth analyses may have produced an underestimate of total T cell responses.

The repertoire was sequenced with immunoSEQ multiplex PCR; TCRdb's copy has only in-frame clones and lacks some. The sample has about 400,000 clones, 88% seen once. As for treatment: roughly 18 received Ad26.COV2.S at low or high dose, single or two shots; about 5 received placebo; per-sample allocation not given. Material that was analyzed had been drawn on day 63 after the first vaccine or placebo injection. Comments on this clone: Its antigen remains unknown.

J gave up 4 bases and V 5 bases, and 5 bases lay outside the gene matches. The CDR3 has 13 amino acids. The chain has TRBV12-3 or TRBV12-4 and TRBJ2-7; 7 nucleotides line up with TRBD2. The sample here was peripheral blood, taken in a trial of Ad26.COV2.S vaccine versus placebo. This TCR derives from a person aged 18 to 59 who received the Ad26.COV2.S COVID-19 vaccine or a placebo. CDR3: CASSPGLVYEQYF. The CDR3 coding sequence is TGTGCCAGCAGTCCAGGACTAGTTTACGAGCAGTACTTC.